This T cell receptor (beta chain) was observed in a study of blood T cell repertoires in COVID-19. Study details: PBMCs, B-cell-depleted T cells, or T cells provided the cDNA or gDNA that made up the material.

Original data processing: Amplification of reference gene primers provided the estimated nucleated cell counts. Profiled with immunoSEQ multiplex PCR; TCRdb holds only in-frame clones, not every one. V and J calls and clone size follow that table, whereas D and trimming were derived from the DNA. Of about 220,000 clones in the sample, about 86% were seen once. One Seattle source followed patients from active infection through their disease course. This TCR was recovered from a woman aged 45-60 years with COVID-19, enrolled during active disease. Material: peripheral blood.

As DNA, the CDR3 is TGTGCCAGCAGAACAGCGACAGGGTACTACGAGCAGTACGTC. This translates into CASRTATGYYEQYV. This chain uses TRBV5-5 with TRBJ2-7; 7 nucleotides agree with TRBD1. The CDR3 sequence is 14 residues long. The germline gives CDR1 SGHKS, CDR2 YYEKEE (reference sequence). Germline trimming cut 5 bases from V and 3 bases from J; bases unmatched to any gene: 8.